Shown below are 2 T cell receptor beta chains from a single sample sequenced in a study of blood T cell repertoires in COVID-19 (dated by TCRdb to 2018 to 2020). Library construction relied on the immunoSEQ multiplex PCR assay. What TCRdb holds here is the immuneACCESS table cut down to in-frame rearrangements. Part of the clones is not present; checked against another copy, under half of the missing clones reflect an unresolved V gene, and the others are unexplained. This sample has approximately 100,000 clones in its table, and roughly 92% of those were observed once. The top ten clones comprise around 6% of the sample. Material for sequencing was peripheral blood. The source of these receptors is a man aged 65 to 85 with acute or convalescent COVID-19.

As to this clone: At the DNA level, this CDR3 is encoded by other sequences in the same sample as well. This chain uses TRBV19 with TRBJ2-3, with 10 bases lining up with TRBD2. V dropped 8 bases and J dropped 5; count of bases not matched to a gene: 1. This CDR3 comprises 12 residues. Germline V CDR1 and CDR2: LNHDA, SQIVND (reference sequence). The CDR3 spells CASRLAGDTQYF. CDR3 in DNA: TGTGCCAGTCGACTAGCGGGAGATACGCAGTATTTT.

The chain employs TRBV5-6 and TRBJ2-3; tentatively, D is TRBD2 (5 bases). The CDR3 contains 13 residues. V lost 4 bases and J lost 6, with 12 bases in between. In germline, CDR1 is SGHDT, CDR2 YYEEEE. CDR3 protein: CASSPGRGDTQYF. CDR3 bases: TGTGCCAGCAGCCCAGGCCGAGGGGATACGCAGTATTTT. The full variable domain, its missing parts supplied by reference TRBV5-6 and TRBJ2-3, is DAGVTQSPTHLIKTRGQQVTLRCSPKSGHDTVSWYQQALGQGPQFIFQYYEEEERQRGNFPDRFSGHQFPNYSSELNVNALLLGDSALYLCASSPGRGDTQYFGPGTRLTVL.